The clone carrying this T cell receptor beta chain showed up many times. Its cognate antigen is unknown. This sample was taken from a study of T-cell reconstitution after alpha-beta-depleted transplantation in children. Points from the study as a whole: Some patients' high day-60 TCRbeta diversity was traced to surviving recipient T cells and thymic progenitors.

The authors prepared the TCRbeta library with unique molecular identifiers. TCRdb re-called the PCR reads with MiXCR, one entry per CDR3 protein. The sample yields fewer than 700,000 distinct CDR3 sequences, approximately 12% seen once. The germline V and J ends were trimmed by 5 bases and 6 bases, with 18 bases remaining between them. CDR1 is MNHEY and CDR2 is SVGAGI in the germline V gene. The CDR3 covers 15 residues. The gene calls are TRBV6-5 and TRBJ2-3; D not certain. The receptor was isolated from a male patient younger than 18 who had a stem cell transplant for acute myeloid leukemia, so the T cells may come from the graft donor. This sample comprised PBMCs, mostly from graft donor cells, obtained 360 days after TCRalphabeta/CD19-depleted stem cell transplant. DNA for the CDR3: TGTGCCAGCAGTCACCTGCAGACGGAATCGGATACGCAGTATTTT. Protein product: CASSHLQTESDTQYF.